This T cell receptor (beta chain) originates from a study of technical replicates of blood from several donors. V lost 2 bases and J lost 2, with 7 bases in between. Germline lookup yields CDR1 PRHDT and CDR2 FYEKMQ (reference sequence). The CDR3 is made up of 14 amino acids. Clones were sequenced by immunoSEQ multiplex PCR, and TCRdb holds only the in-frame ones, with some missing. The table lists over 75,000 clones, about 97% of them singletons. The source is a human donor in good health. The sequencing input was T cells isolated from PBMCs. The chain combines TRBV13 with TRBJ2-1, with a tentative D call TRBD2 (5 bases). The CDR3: CASSLTAAYNEQFF. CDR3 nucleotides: TGTGCCAGCAGCTTAACAGCGGCCTACAATGAGCAGTTCTTC. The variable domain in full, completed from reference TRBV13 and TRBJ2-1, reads AAGVIQSPRHLIKEKRETATLKCYPIPRHDTVYWYQQGPGQDPQFLISFYEKMQSDKGSIPDRFSAQQFSDYHSELNMSSLELGDSALYFCASSLTAAYNEQFFGPGTRLTVL.